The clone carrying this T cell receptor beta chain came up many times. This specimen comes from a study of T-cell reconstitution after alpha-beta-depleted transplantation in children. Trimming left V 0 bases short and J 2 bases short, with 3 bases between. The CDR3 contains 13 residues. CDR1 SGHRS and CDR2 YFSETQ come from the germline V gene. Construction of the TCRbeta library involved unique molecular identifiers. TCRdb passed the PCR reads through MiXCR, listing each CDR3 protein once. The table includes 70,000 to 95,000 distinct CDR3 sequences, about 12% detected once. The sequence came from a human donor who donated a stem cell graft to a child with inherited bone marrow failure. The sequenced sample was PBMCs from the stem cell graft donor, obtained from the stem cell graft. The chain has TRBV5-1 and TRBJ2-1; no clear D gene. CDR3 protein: CASSLDAYNEQFF. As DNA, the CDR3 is TGCGCCAGCAGCTTGGATGCCTACAATGAGCAGTTCTTC.